Listed below are T cell receptor beta chains from one sample, sequenced in a study of T-cell memory formation after mild COVID-19. TCRdb reanalysed the 5' RACE reads using MiXCR and keeps one entry per CDR3 protein. Here the sample spans some 160,000 distinct CDR3 sequences, roughly a third being singletons. Specimen: PBMCs or a T cell subset sorted from them (not recorded which). The receptor source for this set is an adult woman who had mild COVID-19 (a few samples of this study predate the infection). Cell type and time point are not known. CDR3s include the opening cysteine and the closing phenylalanine or tryptophan.

v_call: TRBV18; j_call: TRBJ2-7; cdr3_aa: CASSPITARGLANEQYF
v_call: TRBV6-6; j_call: TRBJ2-2; cdr3_aa: CAVTLGALNTGELFF
v_call: TRBV20-1; j_call: TRBJ2-5; cdr3_aa: CSASGGKTQYF
v_call: TRBV4-2; j_call: TRBJ2-1; cdr3_aa: CDSSQADRDYNEQFF
v_call: TRBV9; j_call: TRBJ2-7; cdr3_aa: CASSVGPEDYEQYF
v_call: TRBV7-2; j_call: TRBJ2-3; cdr3_aa: CASSFTSGAGTDTQYF
v_call: TRBV29-1; j_call: TRBJ2-7; cdr3_aa: CSVVGLAGTSSYEQYF
v_call: TRBV7-3; j_call: TRBJ2-5; cdr3_aa: CASSLTGGAETQYF
v_call: TRBV6-4; j_call: TRBJ2-6; cdr3_aa: CASSGTTATGANVLTF
v_call: TRBV30; j_call: TRBJ1-5; cdr3_aa: CAWSARSNQPQHF
v_call: TRBV12-3/TRBV12-4; j_call: TRBJ1-3; cdr3_aa: CASSFTGSGNTIYF
v_call: TRBV30; j_call: TRBJ1-5; cdr3_aa: CAWSVYNQPQHF
v_call: TRBV5-1; j_call: TRBJ1-1; cdr3_aa: CASSQGAGGTEAFF
v_call: TRBV27; j_call: TRBJ1-1; cdr3_aa: CASRLTGGTEAFF
v_call: TRBV5-1; j_call: TRBJ2-3; cdr3_aa: CASSFNRDTDTQYF
v_call: TRBV7-9; j_call: TRBJ2-1; cdr3_aa: CASSLVASGTYNEQFF
v_call: TRBV12-3/TRBV12-4; j_call: TRBJ1-2; cdr3_aa: CASSFSGKDGYTF
v_call: TRBV5-1; j_call: TRBJ2-1; cdr3_aa: CASSLEASGSSYNEQFF
v_call: TRBV24-1; j_call: TRBJ2-2; cdr3_aa: CATSETGSTGELFF
v_call: TRBV7-2; j_call: TRBJ2-1; cdr3_aa: CASSPGGLNYNEQFF
v_call: TRBV18; j_call: TRBJ2-1; cdr3_aa: CASSPNSGTYNEQFF
v_call: TRBV2; j_call: TRBJ2-7; cdr3_aa: CASNRGVGEQYF
v_call: TRBV5-1; j_call: TRBJ2-3; cdr3_aa: CASSLEGTSAGTDTQYF
v_call: TRBV29-1; j_call: TRBJ2-3; cdr3_aa: CSVRGGAGFTDTQYF
v_call: TRBV7-9; j_call: TRBJ1-2; cdr3_aa: CASSLDPGGYGYTF
v_call: TRBV6-5; j_call: TRBJ2-7; cdr3_aa: CASSYSLGQGRNYEQYF
v_call: TRBV12-3/TRBV12-4; j_call: TRBJ2-1; cdr3_aa: CASSLILVEQFF
v_call: TRBV12-3/TRBV12-4; j_call: TRBJ2-6; cdr3_aa: CASSGDYGTGRGANVLTF
v_call: TRBV7-8; j_call: TRBJ2-3; cdr3_aa: CASSQGSSKGDTQYF
v_call: TRBV7-2; j_call: TRBJ2-5; cdr3_aa: CASGEAQGTQYF
v_call: TRBV7-9; j_call: TRBJ2-5; cdr3_aa: CASSLGPLRETQYF
v_call: TRBV20-1; j_call: TRBJ2-7; cdr3_aa: CSARGAAYEQYF
v_call: TRBV9; j_call: TRBJ1-5; cdr3_aa: CASSVGGQGGQPQHF
v_call: TRBV11-3; j_call: TRBJ1-1; cdr3_aa: CASSLGGTGNTEAFF
v_call: TRBV12-3/TRBV12-4; j_call: TRBJ2-3; cdr3_aa: CASSFAGLQYF
v_call: TRBV6-6; j_call: TRBJ1-5; cdr3_aa: CASTLTGGPSAQHF
v_call: TRBV29-1; j_call: TRBJ2-7; cdr3_aa: CSVEEGTGGPYEQYF
v_call: TRBV2; j_call: TRBJ2-7; cdr3_aa: CASSERDYEQYF
v_call: TRBV7-9; j_call: TRBJ2-5; cdr3_aa: CASSLGAGGQETQYF
v_call: TRBV24-1; j_call: TRBJ2-3; cdr3_aa: CATSDGGQGRHTQYF
v_call: TRBV2; j_call: TRBJ2-5; cdr3_aa: CASSPLTSGSGTQYF
v_call: TRBV7-2; j_call: TRBJ2-5; cdr3_aa: CASSQEDRVSETQYF
v_call: TRBV25-1; j_call: TRBJ2-3; cdr3_aa: CASSHPRDTQYF
v_call: TRBV28; j_call: TRBJ2-7; cdr3_aa: CASSPGTSGRAYEQYF
v_call: TRBV7-9; j_call: TRBJ2-7; cdr3_aa: CASSLEGRQYF